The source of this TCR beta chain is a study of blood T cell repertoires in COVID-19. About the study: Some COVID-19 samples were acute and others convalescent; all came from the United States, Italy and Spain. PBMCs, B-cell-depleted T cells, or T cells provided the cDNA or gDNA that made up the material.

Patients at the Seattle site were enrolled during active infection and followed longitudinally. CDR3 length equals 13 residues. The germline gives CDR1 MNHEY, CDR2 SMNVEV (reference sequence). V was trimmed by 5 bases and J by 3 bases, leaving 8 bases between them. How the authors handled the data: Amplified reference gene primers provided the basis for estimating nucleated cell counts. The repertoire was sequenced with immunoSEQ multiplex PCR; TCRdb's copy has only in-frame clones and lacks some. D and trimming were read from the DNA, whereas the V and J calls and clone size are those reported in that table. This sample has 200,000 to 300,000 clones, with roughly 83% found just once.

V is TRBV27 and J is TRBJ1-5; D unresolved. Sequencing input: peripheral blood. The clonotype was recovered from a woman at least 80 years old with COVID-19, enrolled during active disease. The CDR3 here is CASSLEINQPQHF. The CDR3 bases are TGTGCCAGCAGTCTGGAGATCAATCAGCCCCAGCATTTT.